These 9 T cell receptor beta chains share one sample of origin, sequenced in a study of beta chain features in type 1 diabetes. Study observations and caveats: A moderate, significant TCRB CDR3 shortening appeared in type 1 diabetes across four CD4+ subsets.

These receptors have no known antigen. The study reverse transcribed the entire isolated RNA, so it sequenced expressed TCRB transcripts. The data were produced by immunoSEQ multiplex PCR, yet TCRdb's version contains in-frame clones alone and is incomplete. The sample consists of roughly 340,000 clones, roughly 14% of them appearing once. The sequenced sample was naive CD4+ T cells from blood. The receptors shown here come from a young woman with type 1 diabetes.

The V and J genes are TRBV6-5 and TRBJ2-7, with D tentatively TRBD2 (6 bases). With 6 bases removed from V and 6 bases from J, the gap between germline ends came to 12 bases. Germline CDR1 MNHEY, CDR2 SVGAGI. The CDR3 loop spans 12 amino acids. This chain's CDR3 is CASRRTSSEQYF. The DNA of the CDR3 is TGTGCCAGCAGACGAACTAGCAGCGAGCAGTACTTC.

The CDR3 coding sequence is TGTGCCTGGAGTGTACGAGGGACAGGGGGCTCCGAGCAGTACTTC. Translation gives CAWSVRGTGGSEQYF. The rearrangement uses TRBV30 and TRBJ2-7; 12 bases are a match to TRBD1. The germline gives CDR1 GTSNPN, CDR2 SVGIG (reference sequence). Germline trimming cut 0 bases from V and 6 bases from J; bases unmatched to any gene: 6. The CDR3 extends over 15 amino acids. The whole variable domain, filled in from reference TRBV30 and TRBJ2-7, reads SQTIHQWPATLVQPVGSPLSLECTVEGTSNPNLYWYRQAAGRGLQLLFYSVGIGQISSEVPQNLSASRPQDRQFILSSKKLLLSDSGFYLCAWSVRGTGGSEQYFGPGTRLTVT.

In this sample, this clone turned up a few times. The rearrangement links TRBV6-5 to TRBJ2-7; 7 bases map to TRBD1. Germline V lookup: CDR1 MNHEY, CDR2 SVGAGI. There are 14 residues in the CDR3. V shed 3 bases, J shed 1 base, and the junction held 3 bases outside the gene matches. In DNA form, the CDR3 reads TGTGCCAGCAGTTATCACAGGGGATCCTACGAGCAGTACGTC. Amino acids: CASSYHRGSYEQYV.

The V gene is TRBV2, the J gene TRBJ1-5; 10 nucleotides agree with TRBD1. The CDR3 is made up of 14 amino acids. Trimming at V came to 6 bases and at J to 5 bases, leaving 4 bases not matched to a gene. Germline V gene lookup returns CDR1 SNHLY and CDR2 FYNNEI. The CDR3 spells CASSGGTGDQPQHF. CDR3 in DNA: TGTGCCAGCAGCGGAGGGACAGGGGATCAGCCCCAGCATTTT.

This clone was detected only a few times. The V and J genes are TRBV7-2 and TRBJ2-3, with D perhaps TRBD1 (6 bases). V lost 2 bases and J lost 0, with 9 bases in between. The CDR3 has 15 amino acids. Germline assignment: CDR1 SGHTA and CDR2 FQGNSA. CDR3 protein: CASSLLGQSTDTQYF. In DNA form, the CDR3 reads TGTGCCAGCAGCTTACTCGGACAGAGCACAGATACGCAGTATTTT.

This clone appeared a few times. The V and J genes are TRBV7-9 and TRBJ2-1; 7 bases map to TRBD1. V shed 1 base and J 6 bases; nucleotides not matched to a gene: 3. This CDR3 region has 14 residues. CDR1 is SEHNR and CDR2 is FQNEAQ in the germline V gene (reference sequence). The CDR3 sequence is CASSLGQGGNEQFF. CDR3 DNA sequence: TGTGCCAGCAGCTTAGGACAGGGCGGCAATGAGCAGTTCTTC.

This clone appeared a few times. As DNA, the CDR3 is TGTGCCACGGACAGCCTTGCAACTAATGAAAAACTGTTTTTT. Translated: CATDSLATNEKLFF. The chain has TRBV27 and TRBJ1-4; D is perhaps TRBD1 (6 bases). V shed 10 bases and J shed 0 bases, with 12 bases lying between them. Germline V gives CDR1 MNHEY, CDR2 SMNVEV (reference sequence). This CDR3 is built from 14 residues.

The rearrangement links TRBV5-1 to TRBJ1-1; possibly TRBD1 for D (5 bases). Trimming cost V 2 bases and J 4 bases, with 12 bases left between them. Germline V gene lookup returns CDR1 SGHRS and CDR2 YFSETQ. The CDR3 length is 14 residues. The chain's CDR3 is CASSFGREGTEAFF. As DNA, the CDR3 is TGCGCCAGCAGCTTTGGCAGGGAAGGCACTGAAGCTTTCTTT.

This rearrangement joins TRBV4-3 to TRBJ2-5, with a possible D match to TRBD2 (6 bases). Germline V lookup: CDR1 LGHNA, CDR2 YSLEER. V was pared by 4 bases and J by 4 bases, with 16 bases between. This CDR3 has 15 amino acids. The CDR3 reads CASSPRRAEGETQYF. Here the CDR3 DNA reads TGCGCCAGCAGCCCCCGGAGGGCGGAGGGAGAGACCCAGTACTTC.